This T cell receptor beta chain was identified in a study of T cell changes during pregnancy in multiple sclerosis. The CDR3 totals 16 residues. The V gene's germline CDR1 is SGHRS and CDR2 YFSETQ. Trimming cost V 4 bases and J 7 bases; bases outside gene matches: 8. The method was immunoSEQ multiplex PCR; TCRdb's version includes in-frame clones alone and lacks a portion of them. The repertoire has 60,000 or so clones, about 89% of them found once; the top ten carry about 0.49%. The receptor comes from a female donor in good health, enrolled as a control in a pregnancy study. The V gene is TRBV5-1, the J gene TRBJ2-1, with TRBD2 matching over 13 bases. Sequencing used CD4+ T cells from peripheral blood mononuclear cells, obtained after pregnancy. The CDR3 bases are TGCGCCAGCAGCACGGAACTAGCGGGGGGGCGGAATGAGCAGTTCTTC. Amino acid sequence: CASSTELAGGRNEQFF.